The present T cell receptor beta chain was sequenced within a study of blood T cell repertoires in COVID-19. On the study more broadly: T cells, B-cell-depleted T cells, or PBMCs supplied cDNA or gDNA.

TCRdb's copy holds only in-frame clones and misses some; the assay was immunoSEQ multiplex PCR. The repertoire consists of tens of thousands of clones, with about 77% occurring once and the leading ten covering under 20%. CDR1 and CDR2 (germline): KGHSH, LQKENI. V lost 0 bases, J lost 6 bases, and 6 bases stayed unmatched. There are 17 residues in the CDR3. This chain joins TRBV18 and TRBJ2-2; 11 bases align to TRBD2. The clonotype was recovered from a human donor in a cohort sampled during active COVID-19. The sequencing input was peripheral blood. Here the CDR3 reads CASSPPGLAGRAGELFF. The CDR3 coding sequence is TGTGCCAGCTCACCACCAGGACTAGCGGGCCGAGCCGGGGAGCTGTTTTTT.